This is a list of T cell receptor beta chains from one sample in a study of T cell responses to AZD1222 COVID-19 vaccine. Some clones are missing from TCRdb's copy, which holds only in-frame ones; the method was immunoSEQ multiplex PCR. Of about 160,000 clones in the sample, about 91% were seen once. This material consisted of peripheral blood, taken on day 0 of MenACWY control vaccination. These receptors all come from an adult in good health. The CDR3 runs from the conserved cysteine through the conserved F or W. The order of the fields is J gene, clone size, D gene, V gene, CDR3 DNA, CDR3 protein. The D gene is left open where the match is weak. Clone sizes are given selectively: once, few, many, or a class where the clone is expanded.

J: TRBJ2-7
size: .
D: .
V: TRBV12-2
DNA: TGTGCAAGTCGCCCGGGACAGCCTTGCTACGAGCAGTACTTC
CDR3: CASRPGQPCYEQYF

J: TRBJ1-5
size: .
D: TRBD1
V: TRBV9
DNA: TGTGCCAGCAGCCCCGGGACAGCCGGCAATCAGCCCCAGCATTTT
CDR3: CASSPGTAGNQPQHF

J: TRBJ1-1
size: few
D: TRBD1
V: TRBV10-3
DNA: TGTGCCATCAGACTCACCCGGGACAGGGTTCCGGGAGCTTTCTTT
CDR3: CAIRLTRDRVPGAFF

J: TRBJ2-1
size: .
D: TRBD2
V: TRBV11-2
DNA: TGTGCCAGCAGCTTAGGGCTGTTCCGCGGTAGTAGCGGGAGCAATGAGCAGTTCTTC
CDR3: CASSLGLFRGSSGSNEQFF

J: TRBJ2-1
size: .
D: .
V: TRBV7-6
DNA: TGTGCCAGCAGCTTATTCAGCGACAGCTCCTACAATGAGCAGTTCTTC
CDR3: CASSLFSDSSYNEQFF

J: TRBJ1-5
size: .
D: .
V: TRBV6-5
DNA: TGTGCCAGCAGAATTGACAGTTATCAGCCCCAGCATTTT
CDR3: CASRIDSYQPQHF

J: TRBJ1-5
size: once
D: .
V: TRBV3-1/TRBV3-2
DNA: TGTGCCAGCAGCCAAGATTTTGGGGCCGCCGATCAGCCCCAGCATTTT
CDR3: CASSQDFGAADQPQHF

J: TRBJ2-1
size: .
D: TRBD2
V: TRBV7-9
DNA: TGTGCCAGCTCCCTGGGGGGGGGCAATGAGCAGTTCTTC
CDR3: CASSLGGGNEQFF

J: TRBJ2-5
size: .
D: TRBD1
V: TRBV2
DNA: TGTGCCAGCAGTGGTCCGGGGACAGGGGGAAAAGAGACCCAGTACTTC
CDR3: CASSGPGTGGKETQYF

J: TRBJ1-2
size: .
D: .
V: TRBV9
DNA: TGTGCCAGCAGTATTGATTGGACACCGTCCGGCTACACCTTC
CDR3: CASSIDWTPSGYTF

J: TRBJ1-2
size: .
D: .
V: TRBV4-1
DNA: TGCGCCAGCAGCCAGCAGGGGTCTAACTATGGCTACACCTTC
CDR3: CASSQQGSNYGYTF

J: TRBJ1-2
size: .
D: .
V: TRBV9
DNA: TGTGCCAGCAGCGTAGCTCCGGGGGGCTGGGGCTACACCTTC
CDR3: CASSVAPGGWGYTF

J: TRBJ2-6
size: .
D: .
V: TRBV10-3
DNA: TGTGCCATCAGTGAGGGACAGCTCCTGACTTTC
CDR3: CAISEGQLLTF

J: TRBJ2-3
size: .
D: .
V: TRBV20-1
DNA: TGCAGTGCTAGTCACCTATCCGGGACCCTCGGGGGAGATACGCAGTATTTT
CDR3: CSASHLSGTLGGDTQYF

J: TRBJ1-2
size: .
D: .
V: TRBV28
DNA: TGTGCCAGCAGTTTATGGGCCGGGCGCTATGGCTACACCTTC
CDR3: CASSLWAGRYGYTF

J: TRBJ1-2
size: .
D: TRBD1
V: TRBV29-1
DNA: TGCAGCGGAGAGACAGGGACCGGTGGCTACACCTTC
CDR3: CSGETGTGGYTF

J: TRBJ2-1
size: .
D: TRBD2
V: TRBV9
DNA: TGTGCCAGCCAGGCTAGCGGGGGGAATGAGCAGTTCTTC
CDR3: CASQASGGNEQFF

J: TRBJ1-2
size: .
D: .
V: TRBV6-2/TRBV6-3
DNA: TGTGCCAGCAGTAGACAACAGGGTACGGGCTACACCTTC
CDR3: CASSRQQGTGYTF

J: TRBJ1-2
size: .
D: .
V: TRBV7-9
DNA: TGTGCCAGCAGCTTAGGAGGGGACAAGACTAACTATGGCTACACCTTC
CDR3: CASSLGGDKTNYGYTF

J: TRBJ1-5
size: .
D: .
V: TRBV5-8
DNA: TGTGCCAGCAGCCGGGAGGGGTATCGGCCCCAGCATTTT
CDR3: CASSREGYRPQHF

J: TRBJ1-6
size: .
D: TRBD1
V: TRBV29-1
DNA: TGCAGCGTTGGGAGGGACAGTAATTCACCCCTCCACTTT
CDR3: CSVGRDSNSPLHF

J: TRBJ2-7
size: .
D: .
V: TRBV19
DNA: TGTGCCAGTAGTATACAGACAGGCAACTACGAGCAGTACTTC
CDR3: CASSIQTGNYEQYF

J: TRBJ1-1
size: .
D: .
V: TRBV7-8
DNA: TGTGCCAGCAGCTTGGGGGCCGCGGAGAACACTGAAGCTTTCTTT
CDR3: CASSLGAAENTEAFF

J: TRBJ2-7
size: .
D: TRBD1
V: TRBV5-1
DNA: TGCGCCAGCAGCTTTGACAGGGGATCCGAGCAGTACTTC
CDR3: CASSFDRGSEQYF

J: TRBJ2-7
size: .
D: TRBD1
V: TRBV5-1
DNA: TGCGCCAGCAGCTTGTTCACAGGGGGGATCAACGAGCAGTACTTC
CDR3: CASSLFTGGINEQYF

J: TRBJ1-3
size: once
D: .
V: TRBV14
DNA: TGTGCCAGCAGCCACGGAGGTGGAAACACCATATATTTT
CDR3: CASSHGGGNTIYF

J: TRBJ1-4
size: .
D: .
V: TRBV12-5
DNA: TGTGCTAGTGGCGATACTACAACTAATGAAAAACTGTTTTTT
CDR3: CASGDTTTNEKLFF

J: TRBJ1-4
size: .
D: TRBD1
V: TRBV29-1
DNA: TGCAGCGTGTATGGGACAGGGTATGAAAAACTGTTTTTT
CDR3: CSVYGTGYEKLFF

J: TRBJ2-1
size: .
D: TRBD2
V: TRBV24-1
DNA: TGTGCCACCAGCCGCGCCGGGAGGTGGTACAATGAGCAGTTCTTC
CDR3: CATSRAGRWYNEQFF

J: TRBJ2-3
size: .
D: TRBD2
V: TRBV3-1/TRBV3-2
DNA: TGTGCCAGCAGCCCCCGGGGACTAGCGGGAGGTCGGTATTTT
CDR3: CASSPRGLAGGRYF

J: TRBJ1-1
size: .
D: .
V: TRBV6-1
DNA: TGTGCCAGCAGTGACAACTATAACACTGAAGCTTTCTTT
CDR3: CASSDNYNTEAFF

J: TRBJ2-7
size: .
D: TRBD2
V: TRBV5-4
DNA: TGTGCCAGCAGCCCAGGGACTAGCGGGATTACAAACGAGCAGTACTTC
CDR3: CASSPGTSGITNEQYF

J: TRBJ2-5
size: .
D: .
V: TRBV28
DNA: TGTGCCAGCAGTTTCGAGGGGGGCTGGGAGACCCAGTACTTC
CDR3: CASSFEGGWETQYF

J: TRBJ2-1
size: .
D: TRBD2
V: TRBV9
DNA: TGTGCCAGCAGCGTTCTTGGTAGCGGGGGACTCTACAATGAGCAGTTCTTC
CDR3: CASSVLGSGGLYNEQFF

J: TRBJ2-2
size: .
D: .
V: TRBV19
DNA: TGTGCCAGTAGTCCCTCCAGGGTCACCGGGGAGCTGTTTTTT
CDR3: CASSPSRVTGELFF

J: TRBJ2-3
size: .
D: TRBD2
V: TRBV9
DNA: TGTGCCAGCAGCCCCAGACTAGCGGGAACAGATACGCAGTATTTT
CDR3: CASSPRLAGTDTQYF

J: TRBJ2-6
size: .
D: TRBD2
V: TRBV27
DNA: TGTGCCAGCCGCCTCGGACTAGCGGGAGCTGGGGCCAACGTCCTGACTTTC
CDR3: CASRLGLAGAGANVLTF

J: TRBJ2-5
size: once
D: .
V: TRBV11-3
DNA: TGTGCCAGCAGCTATGGACCGAGGTTCCAAGAGACCCAGTACTTC
CDR3: CASSYGPRFQETQYF

J: TRBJ1-2
size: .
D: .
V: TRBV3-1/TRBV3-2
DNA: TGTGCCAGCAGCCAACCTCCAGGACGGGGAGCGAACTATGGCTACACCTTC
CDR3: CASSQPPGRGANYGYTF

J: TRBJ2-3
size: .
D: TRBD2
V: TRBV5-1
DNA: TGCGCCAGCAGCTTGGCGGGAGGGGGGGCCACAGATACGCAGTATTTT
CDR3: CASSLAGGGATDTQYF

J: TRBJ1-6
size: .
D: .
V: TRBV9
DNA: TGTGCCAGCAGCGTAGAGGATGCGCAAACACCCCTCCACTTT
CDR3: CASSVEDAQTPLHF

J: TRBJ1-6
size: .
D: .
V: TRBV7-2
DNA: TGTGCCAGCAGAAGGCCGGGACCCCAAGCCCTCCACTTT
CDR3: CASRRPGPQALHF

J: TRBJ1-4
size: .
D: .
V: TRBV7-2
DNA: TGTGCCAGCAGCTTAGGGGCAGCTGAAAAACTGTTTTTT
CDR3: CASSLGAAEKLFF

J: TRBJ2-6
size: .
D: .
V: TRBV30
DNA: TGTGCCTGGACTTCTGGGGCCAACGTCCTGACTTTC
CDR3: CAWTSGANVLTF

J: TRBJ1-1
size: .
D: .
V: TRBV7-8
DNA: TGTGCCAGCAGCTTAGTCGACAGCCCCTCTGAAGCTTTCTTT
CDR3: CASSLVDSPSEAFF

J: TRBJ1-5
size: once
D: .
V: TRBV6-1
DNA: TGTGCCAGCAGTCTAGGGACGGGGAGCAATCAGCCCCAGCATTTT
CDR3: CASSLGTGSNQPQHF

J: TRBJ2-1
size: .
D: .
V: TRBV27
DNA: TGTGCCAGCAGTTTAAGTTTCAGGGGAAAGAGTGAGCAGTTCTTC
CDR3: CASSLSFRGKSEQFF

J: TRBJ2-7
size: once
D: TRBD1
V: TRBV28
DNA: TGTGCCAGCAGGACTGGGACAGGTTTCCACGAGCAGTACTTC
CDR3: CASRTGTGFHEQYF

J: TRBJ1-1
size: .
D: .
V: TRBV7-2
DNA: TGTGCCAGCAGTTACACAGGTAGGAACACTGAAGCTTTCTTT
CDR3: CASSYTGRNTEAFF

J: TRBJ2-7
size: .
D: .
V: TRBV9
DNA: TGTGCCAGCAGCGTTTCAGGGCAATATAACTACGAGCAGTACTTC
CDR3: CASSVSGQYNYEQYF

J: TRBJ2-3
size: .
D: TRBD2
V: TRBV11-2
DNA: TGTGCCAGCAGCTTAGATCGGACTAGCGGTACAGATACGCAGTATTTT
CDR3: CASSLDRTSGTDTQYF

J: TRBJ2-3
size: once
D: .
V: TRBV4-1
DNA: TGCGCCAGCAGCCAAGGAACCTCGGACTTCACAGATACGCAGTATTTT
CDR3: CASSQGTSDFTDTQYF

J: TRBJ1-3
size: .
D: TRBD1
V: TRBV30
DNA: TGTGCCTGGAGTGCACAGGGGATGAACACCATATATTTT
CDR3: CAWSAQGMNTIYF

J: TRBJ2-5
size: .
D: TRBD1
V: TRBV6-2/TRBV6-3
DNA: TGTGCCAGCAGTCTCCGGACAGGGCGAGAGACCCAGTACTTC
CDR3: CASSLRTGRETQYF

J: TRBJ2-3
size: .
D: TRBD2
V: TRBV28
DNA: TGTGCCAGCAGTTTCCCCCAGGGACTAACAGATACGCAGTATTTT
CDR3: CASSFPQGLTDTQYF

J: TRBJ1-2
size: .
D: .
V: TRBV2
DNA: TGTGCCAGCATCGGCGACAGAGCTAACTATGGCTACACCTTC
CDR3: CASIGDRANYGYTF

J: TRBJ2-5
size: .
D: .
V: TRBV5-1
DNA: TGCGCCAGCACCCCGACACTGGCAGGAGAGACCCAGTACTTC
CDR3: CASTPTLAGETQYF

J: TRBJ2-7
size: .
D: .
V: TRBV18
DNA: TGTGCCAGCTCACCACCGGGAAGGGGCGAGCAGTACTTC
CDR3: CASSPPGRGEQYF

J: TRBJ1-1
size: .
D: .
V: TRBV5-1
DNA: TGCGCCAGCAGCCCGGGGGGCTCCATGAACACTGAAGCTTTCTTT
CDR3: CASSPGGSMNTEAFF